One and the same sample provided the 8 T cell receptor beta chains below, sequenced in a study of post-analysis software for immune sequencing data. The library was made from cDNA and included unique molecular identifiers. TCRdb ran MiXCR on the PCR reads and lists one entry per CDR3 protein. The sample comprises roughly 400,000 distinct CDR3 sequences, 30% to 45% of which are singletons, and 7.6% rests with the top ten. These TCRs are of unknown antigen specificity. Broader study findings: In patients, TRBV5-6, TRBV5-1 and TRBV20-1 belonged to five or six TRBV segments found more frequently than in controls.

The sample was blood. These receptors were collected from a girl aged 2 to 9 with multiple sclerosis.

This clonotype was recorded once. The chain is built from TRBV20-1 and TRBJ2-7; perhaps D is TRBD1 or TRBD2 (5 bases each). V was pared by 3 bases and J by 7 bases, with 16 bases between. From germline, CDR1 is DFQATT and CDR2 SNEGSKA (reference sequence). There are 13 residues in the CDR3. CDR3: CSARKEIEGEQYF. The CDR3, as DNA: TGCAGTGCTAGGAAAGAAATAGAGGGGGAGCAGTACTTC.

This chain links TRBV5-1 with TRBJ2-5; the D gene is possibly TRBD2 (5 bases). CDR1 SGHRS and CDR2 YFSETQ come from the germline V gene. The length of the CDR3 is 14 residues. The V and J ends lost 0 bases and 0 bases respectively, with 6 bases between them. CDR3 loop: CASSLVGDQETQYF. DNA for the CDR3: TGCGCCAGCAGCTTGGTGGGAGACCAAGAGACCCAGTACTTC.

The genes are TRBV12-3 or TRBV12-4 and TRBJ2-5, with D perhaps TRBD2 (6 bases). CDR3 size: 13 residues. V shed 8 bases and J shed 0 bases, with 10 bases lying between them. In DNA form, the CDR3 reads TGTGCCAGCGGGGGACTTTACCAAGAGACCCAGTACTTC. Encoded protein: CASGGLYQETQYF.

The chain has TRBV7-2 and TRBJ1-1; no firm D call. Germline V lookup: CDR1 SGHTA, CDR2 FQGNSA. With 2 bases removed from V and 1 base from J, the gap between germline ends came to 5 bases. This CDR3 has 13 amino acids. As DNA, the CDR3 is TGTGCCAGCAGCTTATCGTCGAACACTGAAGCTTTCTTT. Protein product: CASSLSSNTEAFF. Full variable domain (remainder filled in from reference TRBV7-2 and TRBJ1-1): GAGVSQSPSNKVTEKGKDVELRCDPISGHTALYWYRQSLGQGLEFLIYFQGNSAPDKSGLPSDRFSAERTGGSVSTLTIQRTQQEDSAVYLCASSLSSNTEAFFGQGTRLTVV.

This clonotype appeared a few times. This CDR3 reads CSASLAERTDTQYF. The CDR3 DNA is TGCAGTGCTTCACTAGCGGAGCGCACAGATACGCAGTATTTT. V and J are TRBV20-1 and TRBJ2-3; 8 bases agree with TRBD2. Trimming at V came to 5 bases and at J to 1 base, leaving 5 bases not matched to a gene. Looked up from germline, CDR1 is DFQATT and CDR2 is SNEGSKA (reference sequence). This CDR3 region has 14 residues.

For this clonotype: One end of the junction fails to match germline, which may point to a read error. The chain combines TRBV7-7 with TRBJ2-7, with a weak D call TRBD1 (5 bases). Germline CDR1 SSHAT, CDR2 FNYEAQ (reference sequence). The length of the CDR3 is 18 residues. CDR3 protein: CASSLNPIGRVIAYEQYF. The CDR3 DNA sequence: TGTGCTAGCAGCTTAAATCCAATAGGCAGGGTGATAGCCTACGAGCAGTACTTC.

CDR3 region: CASSPRRGTTDTQYF. The CDR3 region has the DNA TGTGCCAGCAGCCCCCGCCGTGGGACCACAGATACGCAGTATTTT. The genes are TRBV7-2 and TRBJ2-3; D assignment may be TRBD1 or TRBD2 (5 bases each). Germline V lookup: CDR1 SGHTA, CDR2 FQGNSA. The CDR3 sequence is 15 residues long. The ends were cut back, 5 bases at V and 2 bases at J, with 14 bases in the middle.

This chain uses TRBV11-2 with TRBJ2-5, with D possibly TRBD1 on 6 matching bases. CDR3 length: 17 amino acids. V lost 1 base and J 5 bases, leaving 20 bases between the germline ends. Germline CDR1 and CDR2: SGHAT and FQNNGV. CDR3 region: CASSLVGFRGLYETQYF. The CDR3 DNA is TGTGCCAGCAGCTTAGTCGGGTTCAGGGGCCTCTATGAGACCCAGTACTTC.